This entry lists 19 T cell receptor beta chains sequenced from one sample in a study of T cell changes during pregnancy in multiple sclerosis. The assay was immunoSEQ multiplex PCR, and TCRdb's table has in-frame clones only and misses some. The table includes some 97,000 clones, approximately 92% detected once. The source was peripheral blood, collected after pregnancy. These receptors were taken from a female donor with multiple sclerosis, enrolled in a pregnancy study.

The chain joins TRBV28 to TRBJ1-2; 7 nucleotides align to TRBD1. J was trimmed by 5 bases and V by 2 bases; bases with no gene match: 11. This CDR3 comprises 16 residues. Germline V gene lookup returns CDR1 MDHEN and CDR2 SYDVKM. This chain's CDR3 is CASSLDGQVVYYGYTF. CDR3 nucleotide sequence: TGTGCCAGCAGTTTAGACGGACAGGTCGTCTATTATGGCTACACCTTC.

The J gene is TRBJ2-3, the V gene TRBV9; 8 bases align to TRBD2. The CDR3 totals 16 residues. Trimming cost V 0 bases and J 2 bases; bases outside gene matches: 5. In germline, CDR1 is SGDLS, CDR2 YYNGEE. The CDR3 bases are TGTGCCAGCAGCGTAGCGGCGGGAGGCACCACAGATACGCAGTATTTT. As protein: CASSVAAGGTTDTQYF. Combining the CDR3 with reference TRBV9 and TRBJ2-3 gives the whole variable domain DSGVTQTPKHLITATGQRVTLRCSPRSGDLSVYWYQQSLDQGLQFLIQYYNGEERAKGNILERFSAQQFPDLHSELNLSSLELGDSALYFCASSVAAGGTTDTQYFGPGTRLTVL.

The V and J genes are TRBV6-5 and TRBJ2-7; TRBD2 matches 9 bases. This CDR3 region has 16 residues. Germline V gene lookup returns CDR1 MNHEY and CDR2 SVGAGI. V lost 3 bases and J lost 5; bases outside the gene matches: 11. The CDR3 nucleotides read TGTGCCAGCAGTTATACAAATTTAGCGGGGGCCAACGAGCAGTACTTC. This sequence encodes CASSYTNLAGANEQYF.

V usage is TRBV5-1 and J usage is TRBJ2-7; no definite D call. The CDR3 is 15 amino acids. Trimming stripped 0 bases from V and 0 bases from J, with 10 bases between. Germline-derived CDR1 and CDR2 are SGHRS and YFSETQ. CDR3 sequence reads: CASSLVPESSYEQYF. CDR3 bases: TGCGCCAGCAGCTTGGTTCCGGAGAGCTCCTACGAGCAGTACTTC. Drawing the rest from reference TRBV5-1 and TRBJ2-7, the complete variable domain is KAGVTQTPRYLIKTRGQQVTLSCSPISGHRSVSWYQQTPGQGLQFLFEYFSETQRNKGNFPGRFSGRQFSNSRSEMNVSTLELGDSALYLCASSLVPESSYEQYFGPGTRLTVT.

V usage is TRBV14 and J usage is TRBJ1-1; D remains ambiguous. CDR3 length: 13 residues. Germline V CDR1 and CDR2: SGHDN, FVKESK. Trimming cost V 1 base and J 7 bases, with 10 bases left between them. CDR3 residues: CASSQVARFEAFF. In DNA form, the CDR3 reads TGTGCCAGCAGCCAAGTTGCGAGGTTTGAAGCTTTCTTT.

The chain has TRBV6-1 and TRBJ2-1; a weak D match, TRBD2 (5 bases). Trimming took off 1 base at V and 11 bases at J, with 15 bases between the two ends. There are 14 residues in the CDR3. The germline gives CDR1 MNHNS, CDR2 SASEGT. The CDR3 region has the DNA TGTGCCAGCAGTGAAGGCCCAGCGGAAGGGCAGCAGTTCTTC. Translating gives CASSEGPAEGQQFF.

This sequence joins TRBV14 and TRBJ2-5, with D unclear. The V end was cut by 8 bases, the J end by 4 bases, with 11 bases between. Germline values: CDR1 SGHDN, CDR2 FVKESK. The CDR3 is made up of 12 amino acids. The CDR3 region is CASSGGGETQYF. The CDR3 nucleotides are TGTGCCAGCTCCGGCGGCGGAGAGACCCAGTACTTC.

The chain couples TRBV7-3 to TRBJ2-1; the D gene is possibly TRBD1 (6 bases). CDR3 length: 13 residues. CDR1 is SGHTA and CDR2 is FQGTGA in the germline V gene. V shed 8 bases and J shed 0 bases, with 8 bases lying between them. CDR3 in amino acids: CASGRGSYNEQFF. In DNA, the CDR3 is TGTGCCAGCGGCAGGGGCTCCTACAATGAGCAGTTCTTC.

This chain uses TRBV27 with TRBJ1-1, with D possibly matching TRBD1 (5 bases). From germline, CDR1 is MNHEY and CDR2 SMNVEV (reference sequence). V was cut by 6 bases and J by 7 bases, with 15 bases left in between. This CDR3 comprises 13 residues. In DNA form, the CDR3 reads TGTGCCAGCAGCCTAAACCCCAGGGTTGAAGCTTTCTTT. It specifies CASSLNPRVEAFF.

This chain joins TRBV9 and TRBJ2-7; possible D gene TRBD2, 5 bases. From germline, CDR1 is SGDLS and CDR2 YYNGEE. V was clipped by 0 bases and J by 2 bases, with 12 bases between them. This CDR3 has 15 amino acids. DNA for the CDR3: TGTGCCAGCAGCGTAGAAGGGAGTCCCCCCTACGAGCAGTACTTC. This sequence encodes CASSVEGSPPYEQYF.

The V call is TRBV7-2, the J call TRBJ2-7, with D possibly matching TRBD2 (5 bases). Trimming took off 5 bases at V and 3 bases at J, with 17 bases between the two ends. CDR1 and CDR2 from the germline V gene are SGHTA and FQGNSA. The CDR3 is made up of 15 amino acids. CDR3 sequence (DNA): TGTGCCAGCAGCCCACGGACTCAGCTTGACTACGAGCAGTACTTC. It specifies CASSPRTQLDYEQYF.

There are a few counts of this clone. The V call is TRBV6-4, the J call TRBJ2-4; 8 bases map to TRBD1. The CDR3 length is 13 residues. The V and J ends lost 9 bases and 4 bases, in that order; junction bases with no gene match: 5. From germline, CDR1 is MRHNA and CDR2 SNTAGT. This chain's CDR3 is CARPGQAKNIQYF. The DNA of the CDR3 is TGTGCCAGACCGGGACAGGCTAAAAACATTCAGTACTTC.

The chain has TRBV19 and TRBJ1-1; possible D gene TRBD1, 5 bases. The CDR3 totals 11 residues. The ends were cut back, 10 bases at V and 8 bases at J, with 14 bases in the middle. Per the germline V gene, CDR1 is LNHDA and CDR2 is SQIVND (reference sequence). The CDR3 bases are TGTGCCACCAAACAAGGGGCAGAAGCTTTCTTT. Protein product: CATKQGAEAFF.

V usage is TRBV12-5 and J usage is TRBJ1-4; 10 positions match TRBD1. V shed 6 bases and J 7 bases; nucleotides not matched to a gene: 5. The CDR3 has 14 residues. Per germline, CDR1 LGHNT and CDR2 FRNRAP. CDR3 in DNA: TGTGCTAGTGGACGGACAGGGGGGCGTGAAAAACTGTTTTTT. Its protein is CASGRTGGREKLFF.

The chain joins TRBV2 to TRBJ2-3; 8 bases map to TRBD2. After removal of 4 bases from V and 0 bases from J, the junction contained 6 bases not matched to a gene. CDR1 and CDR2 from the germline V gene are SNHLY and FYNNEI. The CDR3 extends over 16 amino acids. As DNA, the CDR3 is TGTGCCAGCAGTGTTACTAGACTAGCGAGCACAGATACGCAGTATTTT. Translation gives CASSVTRLASTDTQYF.

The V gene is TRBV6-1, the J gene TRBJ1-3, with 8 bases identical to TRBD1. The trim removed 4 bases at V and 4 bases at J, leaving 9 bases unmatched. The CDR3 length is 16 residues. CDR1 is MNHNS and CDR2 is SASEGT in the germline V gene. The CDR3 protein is CASSGGQVLWGNTIYF. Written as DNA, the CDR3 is TGTGCCAGCAGTGGGGGACAGGTCCTCTGGGGAAACACCATATATTTT.

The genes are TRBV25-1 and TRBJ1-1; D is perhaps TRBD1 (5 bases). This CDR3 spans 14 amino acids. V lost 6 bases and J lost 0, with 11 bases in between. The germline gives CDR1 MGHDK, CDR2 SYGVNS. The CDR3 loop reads CASRGTGLNTEAFF. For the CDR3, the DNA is TGTGCCAGCAGGGGTACAGGCTTGAACACTGAAGCTTTCTTT.

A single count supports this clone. The CDR3: CASSFTVAKNIQYF. The CDR3 nucleotides read TGCGCCAGCAGCTTTACAGTAGCCAAAAACATTCAGTACTTC. The rearrangement uses TRBV5-1 and TRBJ2-4, with D unclear. Germline V gives CDR1 SGHRS, CDR2 YFSETQ. The V end lost 2 bases, the J end lost 0 bases, and 6 bases lay between the germline ends. CDR3 length: 14 residues. Full variable domain (outside the CDR3, taken from reference TRBV5-1 and TRBJ2-4): KAGVTQTPRYLIKTRGQQVTLSCSPISGHRSVSWYQQTPGQGLQFLFEYFSETQRNKGNFPGRFSGRQFSNSRSEMNVSTLELGDSALYLCASSFTVAKNIQYFGAGTRLSVL.

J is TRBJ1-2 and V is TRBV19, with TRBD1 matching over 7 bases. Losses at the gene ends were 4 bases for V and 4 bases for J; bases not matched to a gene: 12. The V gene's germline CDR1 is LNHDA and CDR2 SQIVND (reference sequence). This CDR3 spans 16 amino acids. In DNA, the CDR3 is TGTGCCAGTAGTACAGGACAGGACCCAACCCTCTATGGCTACACCTTC. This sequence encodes CASSTGQDPTLYGYTF. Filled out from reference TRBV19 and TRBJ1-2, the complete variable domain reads DGGITQSPKYLFRKEGQNVTLSCEQNLNHDAMYWYRQDPGQGLRLIYYSQIVNDFQKGDIAEGYSVSREKKESFPLTVTSAQKNPTAFYLCASSTGQDPTLYGYTFGSGTRLTVV.